This is a list of T cell receptor beta chains from one sample in a study of Ad26.COV2.S vaccination and SARS-CoV-2 variants. The repertoire was sequenced with immunoSEQ multiplex PCR; TCRdb's copy has only in-frame clones and lacks some. The sample consists of about 400,000 clones, around 82% of them appearing once. The material was peripheral blood, obtained in a trial of Ad26.COV2.S vaccine versus placebo. The origin of the receptors is a person between 18 and 65 years old who received the Ad26.COV2.S COVID-19 vaccine or a placebo. CDR3s include the opening cysteine and the closing phenylalanine or tryptophan. The order of the fields is V gene, J gene, CDR3 protein.

v_gene: TRBV7-9
j_gene: TRBJ1-2
CDR3aa: CASSPEGGGYNYGYTF

v_gene: TRBV19
j_gene: TRBJ1-3
CDR3aa: CASSIGQGRAGNTIYF

v_gene: TRBV28
j_gene: TRBJ1-2
CDR3aa: CASRFLSGTGGPSTRTRHYGYTF

v_gene: TRBV10-3
j_gene: TRBJ2-7
CDR3aa: CAISDWEGGHEQYF

v_gene: TRBV2
j_gene: TRBJ1-6
CDR3aa: CASRTYWKGHGSPLHF

v_gene: TRBV18
j_gene: TRBJ2-3
CDR3aa: CASSPGLAGTTDTQYF

v_gene: TRBV18
j_gene: TRBJ1-2
CDR3aa: CASSPRARTDGYTF

v_gene: TRBV4-2
j_gene: TRBJ1-4
CDR3aa: CASSQDKGRKLFF

v_gene: TRBV20-1
j_gene: TRBJ1-1
CDR3aa: CSGDTYTEAFF

v_gene: TRBV7-9
j_gene: TRBJ1-2
CDR3aa: CASSLDSYGYTF

v_gene: TRBV2
j_gene: TRBJ2-4
CDR3aa: CASLPTIGRAAKNIQYF

v_gene: TRBV30
j_gene: TRBJ2-3
CDR3aa: CAWRRNSGSLLTGTQYF

v_gene: TRBV27
j_gene: TRBJ2-2
CDR3aa: CASSLKSNTGELFF

v_gene: TRBV7-3
j_gene: TRBJ2-7
CDR3aa: CASSYQRGNYEQYF

v_gene: TRBV18
j_gene: TRBJ2-7
CDR3aa: CASSPARGPSYEQYF

v_gene: TRBV7-6
j_gene: TRBJ1-5
CDR3aa: CASSEAGHQPQHF

v_gene: TRBV3-1/TRBV3-2
j_gene: TRBJ2-2
CDR3aa: CASSQKIGRNTGELFF

v_gene: TRBV19
j_gene: TRBJ1-6
CDR3aa: CASSILGQGNSPLHF

v_gene: TRBV14
j_gene: TRBJ2-3
CDR3aa: CASSRSRADTQYF

v_gene: TRBV5-1
j_gene: TRBJ1-3
CDR3aa: CASSWDAGSGNTIYF

v_gene: TRBV18
j_gene: TRBJ1-5
CDR3aa: CASSALSMGTGGIQPQHF

v_gene: TRBV4-1
j_gene: TRBJ1-1
CDR3aa: CASSQDGIWPGTEAFF

v_gene: TRBV6-4
j_gene: TRBJ2-1
CDR3aa: CASSAMGGSSYNEQFF

v_gene: TRBV5-1
j_gene: TRBJ2-7
CDR3aa: CASSPLKATYEQYF

v_gene: TRBV7-9
j_gene: TRBJ2-3
CDR3aa: CASSSRKGVTDTQYF

v_gene: TRBV21-1
j_gene: TRBJ2-5
CDR3aa: CASSKGGLVETQYF

v_gene: TRBV19
j_gene: TRBJ2-2
CDR3aa: CASSGGAANTGELFF

v_gene: TRBV7-9
j_gene: TRBJ1-6
CDR3aa: CASSLKGQGYSPLHF

v_gene: TRBV28
j_gene: TRBJ2-1
CDR3aa: CASSLRGTSVSYNEQFF

v_gene: TRBV9
j_gene: TRBJ2-1
CDR3aa: CASSAAPGEQFF

v_gene: TRBV6-2/TRBV6-3
j_gene: TRBJ2-1
CDR3aa: CASSPERLSSYNEQFF

v_gene: TRBV9
j_gene: TRBJ1-4
CDR3aa: CASSGQGEKLFF

v_gene: TRBV7-9
j_gene: TRBJ2-6
CDR3aa: CASSDRRDVSGANVLTF

v_gene: TRBV11-2
j_gene: TRBJ2-7
CDR3aa: CASSLVRGQTYEQYF

v_gene: TRBV7-7
j_gene: TRBJ2-2
CDR3aa: CASSFTRTGELFF

v_gene: TRBV30
j_gene: TRBJ2-3
CDR3aa: CAWSVVLRSTDTQYF

v_gene: TRBV4-2
j_gene: TRBJ2-1
CDR3aa: CASSPMASSGGYNEQFF

v_gene: TRBV5-1
j_gene: TRBJ2-1
CDR3aa: CASSGGDPSSYNEQFF

v_gene: TRBV3-1/TRBV3-2
j_gene: TRBJ2-1
CDR3aa: CASSQEVGFTEQFF

v_gene: TRBV5-6
j_gene: TRBJ2-5
CDR3aa: CASSLVGTGEETQYF

v_gene: TRBV4-1
j_gene: TRBJ1-3
CDR3aa: CASSQVTVSGNTIYF

v_gene: TRBV6-2/TRBV6-3
j_gene: TRBJ2-3
CDR3aa: CASSYIIRAASGADTQYF

v_gene: TRBV5-4
j_gene: TRBJ1-2
CDR3aa: CASRDREFGYTF

v_gene: TRBV6-5
j_gene: TRBJ2-1
CDR3aa: CASSQTGGPYNEQFF

v_gene: TRBV2
j_gene: TRBJ1-1
CDR3aa: CASIREGGTEAFF

v_gene: TRBV19
j_gene: TRBJ1-4
CDR3aa: CASSRGATTNEKLFF

v_gene: TRBV5-1
j_gene: TRBJ1-1
CDR3aa: CASSEQGGRNTEAFF

v_gene: TRBV4-3
j_gene: TRBJ1-2
CDR3aa: CASSQRGTQLPYGYTF

v_gene: TRBV7-9
j_gene: TRBJ1-6
CDR3aa: CASSLSLSPLHF

v_gene: TRBV7-8
j_gene: TRBJ1-2
CDR3aa: CASSLQGYGYTF

v_gene: TRBV7-9
j_gene: TRBJ2-3
CDR3aa: CASSLGLLARTTSTDTQYF